These 12 T cell receptor beta chains were all obtained from the same sample, sequenced in a study of blood T cell repertoires in COVID-19. Method: immunoSEQ multiplex PCR; TCRdb's copy keeps in-frame clones and lacks some. The data show roughly 230,000 clones, nearly 90% seen once. Material: peripheral blood. The origin of the receptors is a woman aged 55-70 years with COVID-19, enrolled during active disease.

This sequence joins TRBV19 and TRBJ1-2; D perhaps matches TRBD1 (5 bases). Germline V gene lookup returns CDR1 LNHDA and CDR2 SQIVND (reference sequence). The V gene lost 5 bases and the J gene lost 4 bases, with 20 bases spanning the gap. There are 16 residues in the CDR3. CDR3 in DNA: TGTGCCAGTAGTCCCCAGGGAAGGGGTTCGTCCTATGGCTACACCTTC. Amino acids: CASSPQGRGSSYGYTF.

The table lists this clone with a few counts. The V and J genes are TRBV6-5 and TRBJ1-1; TRBD1 is a possible D gene (5 bases). The CDR3 has 15 residues. Germline lookup yields CDR1 MNHEY and CDR2 SVGAGI. V was pared by 6 bases and J by 1 base, with 15 bases between. CDR3 coding DNA: TGTGCCAGCAGCTACCAGGGATCGTGGAACACTGAAGCTTTCTTT. Protein: CASSYQGSWNTEAFF.

The chain couples TRBV7-7 to TRBJ1-1; 11 bases align to TRBD1. Trimming at V came to 3 bases and at J to 0 bases, leaving 6 bases not matched to a gene. The CDR3 length is 17 residues. From germline, CDR1 is SSHAT and CDR2 FNYEAQ (reference sequence). The CDR3 DNA reads as TGTGCCAGCAGCTTGGGGGGGACAGGGGGAATGAACACTGAAGCTTTCTTT. Translated: CASSLGGTGGMNTEAFF.

Only a few counts were recorded for this clone. The chain joins TRBV11-1 to TRBJ1-2; TRBD1 aligns across 7 bases. V shed 4 bases, J shed 3 bases, and the junction held 8 bases outside the gene matches. Per germline, CDR1 SGHAT and CDR2 FQDESV (reference sequence). This CDR3 region has 15 residues. The CDR3 reads CASSSSTGFDYGYTF. The CDR3 DNA reads TGTGCCAGCAGCTCCTCGACAGGGTTCGACTATGGCTACACCTTC.

The chain links TRBV18 to TRBJ1-1; 9 bases line up with TRBD1. CDR1 is KGHSH, CDR2 LQKENI, per germline. J was trimmed by 0 bases and V by 4 bases; bases with no gene match: 12. The CDR3 has 18 residues. CDR3 DNA: TGTGCCAGCTCACAACCGGGACAGGGTGGGATCTTGAACACTGAAGCTTTCTTT. Translating it yields CASSQPGQGGILNTEAFF.

This sequence joins TRBV9 and TRBJ2-3, with TRBD2 matching over 11 bases. The CDR3 contains 15 residues. V gave up 4 bases and J gave up 6 bases; unmatched junction bases: 7. CDR1 is SGDLS, CDR2 YYNGEE, per germline. CDR3 sequence reads: CASSPLAGAGDTQYF. CDR3 in DNA: TGTGCCAGCAGCCCACTAGCGGGGGCAGGGGATACGCAGTATTTT.

The V and J genes are TRBV6-5 and TRBJ1-2; TRBD1 aligns across 8 bases. CDR1 and CDR2 from the germline V gene are MNHEY and SVGAGI. This CDR3 region has 14 residues. Germline trimming cut 7 bases from V and 2 bases from J; bases unmatched to any gene: 6. As DNA, the CDR3 is TGTGCCAGCACCCCGGACAGGGTAAACTATGGCTACACCTTC. Its translation: CASTPDRVNYGYTF.

The rearrangement joins TRBV7-8 to TRBJ1-1, with D possibly matching TRBD1 (5 bases). The ends were cut back, 1 base at V and 3 bases at J, with 18 bases in the middle. CDR1 and CDR2 from the germline V gene are SGHVS and FQNEAQ. The CDR3 is 17 amino acids. CDR3: CASSLGAGRIIHTEAFF. For the CDR3, the DNA is TGTGCCAGCAGCTTAGGGGCAGGGCGGATTATACACACTGAAGCTTTCTTT.

The chain combines TRBV6-6 with TRBJ2-3; D call uncertain. Trimming left V 0 bases short and J 2 bases short, with 12 bases between. The V gene's germline CDR1 is MNHNY and CDR2 SVGAGI (reference sequence). The CDR3 extends over 16 amino acids. CDR3 DNA: TGTGCCAGCAGTTACTCTCAGGCCCGCTCCACAGATACGCAGTATTTT. Amino acid sequence: CASSYSQARSTDTQYF.

The chain uses TRBV2 and TRBJ1-6; 8 nucleotides line up with TRBD1. V was clipped by 6 bases and J by 1 base; unmatched bases: 5. The CDR3 runs to 16 residues. The germline V gene encodes CDR1 SNHLY and CDR2 FYNNEI. The CDR3 DNA reads TGTGCCAGCAGCGGACAGGGAATGTCCTATAATTCACCCCTCCACTTT. Its translation: CASSGQGMSYNSPLHF. The entire variable domain, with the rest obtained from reference TRBV2 and TRBJ1-6, is as follows: EPEVTQTPSHQVTQMGQEVILRCVPISNHLYFYWYRQILGQKVEFLVSFYNNEISEKSEIFDDQFSVERPDGSNFTLKIRSTKLEDSAMYFCASSGQGMSYNSPLHFGNGTRLTVT.

The chain recombines TRBV2 with TRBJ1-1, with D maybe TRBD1 (6 bases). CDR1 SNHLY and CDR2 FYNNEI come from the germline V gene. The CDR3 runs to 14 residues. Trimming pared 6 bases from V and 5 bases from J, leaving 16 bases between. The CDR3 is CASSVDSTGTEAFF. The DNA of the CDR3 is TGTGCCAGCAGCGTGGACAGTACGGGAACTGAAGCTTTCTTT.

The gene calls are TRBV5-1 and TRBJ2-2, with a possible D match to TRBD1 (6 bases). The CDR3 is 15 amino acids. V lost 2 bases and J 1 base, leaving 9 bases between the germline ends. Germline CDR1 reads SGHRS; CDR2 reads YFSETQ. In DNA form, the CDR3 reads TGCGCCAGCAGCTTCACAGGGTTGAACACCGGGGAGCTGTTTTTT. Translated, it gives CASSFTGLNTGELFF.